The next 13 T cell receptor beta chains were all read from a single sample in a study of shared clonotypes between healthy human individuals. Positively selected for CCR7, the CD45RO-negative cells used as naive CD8 cells excluded terminally differentiated effector memory CD45RA+ cells. The protocol was immunoSEQ multiplex PCR, while the TCRdb copy is restricted to in-frame clones and leaves out a portion. The sample includes hundreds of thousands of clones, approximately 96% seen only once; the top ten take less than 0.13%. Sequences were obtained from naive CD8+ T cells sorted from blood. The receptors come from a woman in her 30s in good health.

DNA for the CDR3: TGTGCCAGTACTTATAGCGGGGGAGCCTACGAGCAGTACTTC. Its protein is CASTYSGGAYEQYF. The chain couples TRBV19 to TRBJ2-7, with 9 bases matching TRBD2. Germline V gene data show CDR1 as LNHDA and CDR2 as SQIVND (reference sequence). The length of the CDR3 is 14 residues. V shed 7 bases and J 2 bases; nucleotides not matched to a gene: 6.

The V and J genes are TRBV2 and TRBJ2-7; D unclear. V dropped 1 base and J dropped 2 bases, with 9 bases sitting between them. In germline, CDR1 is SNHLY, CDR2 FYNNEI. The CDR3 consists of 14 residues. CDR3 amino acids: CASSEVGMPYEQYF. CDR3 nucleotide sequence: TGTGCCAGCAGTGAAGTGGGGATGCCCTACGAGCAGTACTTC.

V and J are TRBV27 and TRBJ2-7; 8 nucleotides match TRBD2. Germline V CDR1 and CDR2: MNHEY, SMNVEV (reference sequence). Trimming at V came to 6 bases and at J to 0 bases, leaving 7 bases not matched to a gene. The CDR3 has 15 residues. The CDR3 region has the DNA TGTGCCAGCAGGAGCGGGAGCCATAGCTCCTACGAGCAGTACTTC. Translated, it gives CASRSGSHSSYEQYF.

The rearrangement links TRBV28 to TRBJ2-7; D might be TRBD1 (5 bases). Germline-derived CDR1 and CDR2 are MDHEN and SYDVKM. The CDR3 contains 15 residues. Trimming stripped 5 bases from V and 0 bases from J, with 14 bases between. CDR3 coding DNA: TGTGCCAGCAGTGGCCAGGGCCTGTTCTCCTACGAGCAGTACTTC. It translates to CASSGQGLFSYEQYF.

The chain combines TRBV7-9 with TRBJ2-7; possible D gene TRBD1, 6 bases. V lost 5 bases to trimming and J lost 1 base, with 9 bases between them. CDR1 and CDR2 from the germline V gene are SEHNR and FQNEAQ (reference sequence). The CDR3 totals 13 residues. CDR3 nucleotides: TGTGCCAGCAGCAAACAGGGTTCCTACGAGCAGTACTTC. This encodes CASSKQGSYEQYF.

The chain links TRBV2 to TRBJ1-2; perhaps TRBD1 as D (6 bases). The germline V gene encodes CDR1 SNHLY and CDR2 FYNNEI. The CDR3 runs to 13 residues. The V and J ends lost 0 bases and 9 bases respectively, with 11 bases between them. The DNA for the CDR3 is TGTGCCAGCAGTGAAGCGCGGACAGAGAGCTACACCTTC. As protein: CASSEARTESYTF.

The rearrangement uses TRBV29-1 and TRBJ2-1, with D tentatively TRBD1 (6 bases). The CDR3 spans 15 residues. The V end was cut by 0 bases, the J end by 6 bases, with 15 bases between. Germline-derived CDR1 and CDR2 are SQVTM and ANQGSEA. Here the CDR3 reads CSVEDPTGILNEQFF. The CDR3, as DNA: TGCAGCGTTGAAGATCCTACAGGGATTCTCAATGAGCAGTTCTTC.

This sequence joins TRBV28 and TRBJ1-2; unclear D gene. CDR3 length: 15 residues. Trimming pared 5 bases from V and 8 bases from J, leaving 21 bases between. Germline CDR1 is MDHEN and CDR2 is SYDVKM. Written as DNA, the CDR3 is TGTGCCAGCAGTCGAAGCCTGACCACCGCGGGAGGCTACACCTTC. Translating it yields CASSRSLTTAGGYTF.

The chain carries TRBV27 and TRBJ2-7; 8 bases line up with TRBD2. V lost 0 bases, J lost 1 base, and 2 bases stayed unmatched. This CDR3 is built from 15 residues. The germline gives CDR1 MNHEY, CDR2 SMNVEV (reference sequence). The CDR3 is CASSLSVAGSYEQYF. The CDR3 DNA follows: TGTGCCAGCAGTTTATCTGTAGCGGGATCCTACGAGCAGTACTTC.

The chain recombines TRBV29-1 with TRBJ2-5; 9 nucleotides line up with TRBD1. Germline values: CDR1 SQVTM, CDR2 ANQGSEA. Trimming removed 4 bases from V and 5 bases from J; junction bases left unmatched: 8. This CDR3 region has 14 residues. CDR3 sequence reads: CSVAGTGLAETQYF. CDR3 DNA sequence: TGCAGCGTTGCTGGGACAGGGTTAGCCGAGACCCAGTACTTC.

This clone was seen only once. V usage is TRBV10-2 and J usage is TRBJ1-1; 8 positions agree with TRBD1. Per the germline V gene, CDR1 is WSHSY and CDR2 is SAAADI. Trimming removed 9 bases from V and 3 bases from J; junction bases left unmatched: 18. The CDR3 is 17 amino acids. Here the CDR3 reads CASVSGGVGFDYTEAFF. The CDR3 nucleotides are TGCGCCAGTGTCTCAGGGGGCGTCGGTTTTGATTACACTGAAGCTTTCTTT.

The rearrangement links TRBV4-2 to TRBJ2-1; 12 bases match TRBD2. The CDR3 has 19 residues. Germline CDR1 LGHNA, CDR2 YNFKEQ. J was trimmed by 4 bases and V by 3 bases; bases with no gene match: 13. The CDR3 spells CASSHFLAGGPLRYNEQFF. The CDR3 DNA reads TGTGCCAGCAGCCACTTTCTAGCGGGAGGGCCTTTGAGATACAATGAGCAGTTCTTC.

The CDR3 DNA is TGTGCCAGCAGCTCGACAGGGCTCGGTACTGAAGCTTTCTTT. Translation gives CASSSTGLGTEAFF. This rearrangement joins TRBV9 to TRBJ1-1; 7 nucleotides match TRBD1. Germline values: CDR1 SGDLS, CDR2 YYNGEE. This CDR3 is 14 amino acids long. V gave up 4 bases and J gave up 5 bases; unmatched junction bases: 8.